One and the same sample provided the 14 T cell receptor beta chains below, sequenced in a study of T cell repertoires in cytomegalovirus infection. TCRdb passed the reads through MiXCR, listing each CDR3 protein once. Here the sample spans about 60,000 distinct CDR3 sequences, roughly 34% being singletons. Antigens of these TCRs are unknown. Sequencing input: PBMCs, sequenced either directly or after in vitro stimulation (not recorded which). Source of these receptors: a human donor in good health (CMV status not recorded). Some clones in this sample may be carry-over from other donors' samples.

The rearrangement joins TRBV12-3 or TRBV12-4 to TRBJ2-3, with D unclear. V dropped 6 bases and J dropped 8 bases, with 9 bases sitting between them. The CDR3 totals 11 residues. CDR3 in DNA: TGTGCCAGCAGCCTGGACGGTACGCAGTATTTT. Translation: CASSLDGTQYF.

This clonotype has just a few counts. The rearrangement joins TRBV28 to TRBJ2-3; 13 positions agree with TRBD2. V dropped 6 bases and J dropped 0; count of bases not matched to a gene: 12. The germline gives CDR1 MDHEN, CDR2 SYDVKM. The CDR3 contains 19 residues. CDR3 in DNA: TGTGCCAGCAGAAAACTAGCGGGAGGGCCTTATTTGAGCACAGATACGCAGTATTTT. Residues: CASRKLAGGPYLSTDTQYF.

This clonotype turned up a few times. The V and J genes are TRBV6-1 and TRBJ2-5, with TRBD1 matching 9 bases. This CDR3 comprises 14 residues. The V segment lost 6 bases and the J segment 7 bases; nucleotides outside the gene matches: 9. Germline lookup yields CDR1 MNHNS and CDR2 SASEGT. In DNA, the CDR3 is TGTGCCAGCAGACCCGACAGGGGGTATTCGACCCAGTACTTC. Encoded protein: CASRPDRGYSTQYF.

This clonotype has just a few counts. This rearrangement joins TRBV11-1 to TRBJ1-1, with TRBD1 as a possible D gene (6 bases). There are 15 residues in the CDR3. Trimming left V 1 base short and J 1 base short, with 10 bases between. Germline CDR1 is SGHAT and CDR2 is FQDESV (reference sequence). The CDR3 reads CASSLERTANTEAFF. The DNA for the CDR3 is TGTGCCAGCAGCTTAGAGAGGACAGCGAACACTGAAGCTTTCTTT.

This chain uses TRBV12-3 or TRBV12-4 with TRBJ2-4; D is perhaps TRBD2 (5 bases). V lost 2 bases and J 3 bases, leaving 14 bases between the germline ends. This CDR3 contains 16 residues. CDR3 in amino acids: CASSLRGMPGKNIQYF. Here the CDR3 DNA reads TGTGCCAGCAGTTTACGGGGAATGCCAGGCAAAAACATTCAGTACTTC.

This clonotype was seen only a few times. The V call is TRBV6-2 or TRBV6-3, the J call TRBJ1-3; D remains ambiguous. The length of the CDR3 is 15 residues. Germline CDR1 MNHEY, CDR2 SVGEGT. V was cut by 6 bases and J by 0 bases, with 12 bases left in between. The CDR3 DNA is TGTGCCAGCAGACTCACCGTCATCTCTGGAAACACCATATATTTT. Protein sequence: CASRLTVISGNTIYF.

The table lists this clonotype with many counts. This chain uses TRBV7-2 with TRBJ1-4; 10 bases match TRBD1. Germline V gene sequence: CDR1 SGHTA, CDR2 FQGNSA. V lost 5 bases to trimming and J lost 5 bases; unmatched junction nucleotides: 2. CDR3 length: 14 residues. The chain's CDR3 is CASSAGQGNEKLFF. CDR3 in DNA: TGTGCCAGCAGCGCGGGACAGGGGAATGAAAAACTGTTTTTT.

V usage is TRBV28 and J usage is TRBJ1-4, with TRBD1 identical over 9 bases. The germline CDR1 and CDR2 sequences are MDHEN and SYDVKM. The junction had 16 bases not matched to a gene; V was cut back by 8 bases and J by 6 bases. The CDR3 has 17 residues. The CDR3 DNA is TGTGCCAGCGGATCACAATTAGCGGGACAGGGAGATGAAAAACTGTTTTTT. Translating it yields CASGSQLAGQGDEKLFF.

This clonotype showed up just a few times. The chain joins TRBV12-3 or TRBV12-4 to TRBJ1-1; no clear D gene. Trimming shortened V by 6 bases and J by 7 bases, and 15 bases separated the two germline ends. The CDR3 contains 13 residues. CDR3 sequence (DNA): TGTGCCAGCAGCCCTCATGACTGGAGTGAAGCTTTCTTT. It yields the protein CASSPHDWSEAFF.

This clonotype is large in the sample. V usage is TRBV10-3 and J usage is TRBJ1-3, with TRBD1 identical over 8 bases. Trimming took 6 bases from V and 0 from J; bases not matched to a gene: 10. The V gene's germline CDR1 is ENHRY and CDR2 SYGVKD. The CDR3 sequence is 17 residues long. CDR3 in DNA: TGTGCCATCAGGGAGGACAGGGCCTCCCGCTCTGGAAACACCATATATTTT. Translating gives CAIREDRASRSGNTIYF.

The chain employs TRBV4-3 and TRBJ2-1, with D tentatively TRBD2 (5 bases). V lost 1 base and J lost 6, with 13 bases in between. Germline lookup yields CDR1 LGHNA and CDR2 YSLEER. There are 15 residues in the CDR3. The DNA for the CDR3 is TGCGCCAGCAGCCAAGGGACTTACCGCAGCAATGAGCAGTTCTTC. It encodes CASSQGTYRSNEQFF.

The V and J genes are TRBV4-1 and TRBJ2-1; 7 bases are shared with TRBD2. CDR1 is MGHRA and CDR2 is YSYEKL in the germline V gene. V was clipped by 5 bases and J by 8 bases; unmatched bases: 9. The CDR3 is 14 residues long. CDR3 sequence reads: CASSVAGVVYEQFF. Written as DNA, the CDR3 is TGCGCCAGCAGCGTGGCGGGAGTAGTATATGAGCAGTTCTTC.

The V and J genes are TRBV11-2 and TRBJ2-3, with TRBD2 matching over 12 bases. The V gene's germline CDR1 is SGHAT and CDR2 FQNNGV. The CDR3 loop spans 19 amino acids. Losses at the gene ends were 1 base for V and 2 bases for J; bases not matched to a gene: 10. CDR3 loop: CASSLGNLAGGPHTDTQYF. DNA of the CDR3: TGTGCCAGCAGCTTAGGGAATCTAGCGGGAGGGCCTCACACAGATACGCAGTATTTT.

This chain connects TRBV5-4 to TRBJ2-5; D may be TRBD2 (5 bases). The CDR3 has 15 amino acids. The V end lost 5 bases, the J end lost 1 base, and 15 bases lay between the germline ends. Per the germline V gene, CDR1 is SGHNT and CDR2 is YYREEE (reference sequence). The CDR3 DNA reads as TGTGCCAGCAGGGGGTGGGCGGGCCCCCAAGAGACCCAGTACTTC. It codes for CASRGWAGPQETQYF.